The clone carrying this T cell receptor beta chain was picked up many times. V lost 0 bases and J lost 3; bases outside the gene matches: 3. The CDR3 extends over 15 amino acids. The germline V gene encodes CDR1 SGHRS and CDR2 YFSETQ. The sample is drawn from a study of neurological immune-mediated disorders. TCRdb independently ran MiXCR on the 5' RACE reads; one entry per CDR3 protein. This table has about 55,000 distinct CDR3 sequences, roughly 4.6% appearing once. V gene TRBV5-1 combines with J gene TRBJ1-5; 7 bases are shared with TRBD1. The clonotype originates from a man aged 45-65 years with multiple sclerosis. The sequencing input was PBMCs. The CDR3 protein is CASSLGDSDNQPQHF. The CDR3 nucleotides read TGCGCCAGCAGCTTGGGGGACAGTGACAATCAGCCCCAGCATTTT. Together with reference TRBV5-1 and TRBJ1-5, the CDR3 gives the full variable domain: KAGVTQTPRYLIKTRGQQVTLSCSPISGHRSVSWYQQTPGQGLQFLFEYFSETQRNKGNFPGRFSGRQFSNSRSEMNVSTLELGDSALYLCASSLGDSDNQPQHFGDGTRLSIL.